This TCR beta chain was obtained from a study of blood T cell repertoires in COVID-19. Background on the study: COVID-19 samples collected from the United States, Italy and Spain covered acute and convalescent phases. Nucleic acid was either cDNA or gDNA, and it came from T cells, B-cell-depleted T cells, or PBMCs.

The CDR3 length is 16 residues. The germline V gene has CDR1 SGHRS and CDR2 YFSETQ. J lost 1 base, V lost 4 bases, and 6 bases had no gene match. Followed over time, Seattle patients had been enrolled while infection was active. Libraries were prepared by immunoSEQ multiplex PCR; TCRdb keeps only in-frame clonotypes and omits some of them. The sample comprises about 24,000 clones, 85% to 90% of which are singletons, and about 26% rests with the top ten. This clonotype was obtained from a man between 65 and 85 years old with COVID-19, enrolled during active disease. The V and J genes are TRBV5-1 and TRBJ2-2; 8 positions agree with TRBD2. Sequencing used peripheral blood. CDR3 loop: CASSPLSGGNTGELFF. DNA of the CDR3: TGCGCCAGCAGCCCCCTCAGCGGGGGGAACACCGGGGAGCTGTTTTTT.